This T cell receptor beta chain was obtained from a study of shared clonotypes between healthy human individuals. General study points: Collection of samples was limited to blood; tissue repertoires likely differ.

The trim removed 7 bases at V and 4 bases at J, leaving 6 bases unmatched. Germline V gene lookup returns CDR1 MNHEY and CDR2 SVGAGI. The CDR3 is 14 residues long. The repertoire was sequenced with immunoSEQ multiplex PCR; TCRdb's copy has only in-frame clones and lacks some. This table has 600,000 to 700,000 clones, less than 80% appearing once. In the case of this clone: As yet, its antigen is unknown. This is likely an artifact of a read error, given a far larger clone one base away.

The CD4+ fraction was divided into a CD45RA+ naive subset and a CD45RA-negative memory subset. This TCR came from a woman aged 25 to 39 in good health. The V gene is TRBV6-5, the J gene TRBJ2-7, with TRBD1 matching 11 bases. Sequencing was performed on memory CD4+ T cells sorted from blood. As for subset: CD45RA-negative fraction. The CDR3 reads CASIRGQGAYEQYF. CDR3 bases: TGTGCCAGCATCCGAGGACAGGGGGCTTACGAGCAGTACTTC.